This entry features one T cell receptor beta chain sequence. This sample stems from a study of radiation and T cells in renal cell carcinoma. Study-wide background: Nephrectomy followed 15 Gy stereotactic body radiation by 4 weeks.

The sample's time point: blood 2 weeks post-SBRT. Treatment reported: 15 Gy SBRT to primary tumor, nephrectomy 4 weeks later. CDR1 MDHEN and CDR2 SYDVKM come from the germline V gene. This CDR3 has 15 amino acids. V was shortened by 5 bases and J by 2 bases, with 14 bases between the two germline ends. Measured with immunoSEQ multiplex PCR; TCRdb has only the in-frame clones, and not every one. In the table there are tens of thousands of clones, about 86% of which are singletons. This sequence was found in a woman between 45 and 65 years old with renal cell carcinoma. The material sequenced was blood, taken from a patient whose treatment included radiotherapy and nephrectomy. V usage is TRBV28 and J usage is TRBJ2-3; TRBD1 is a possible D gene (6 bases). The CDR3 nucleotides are TGTGCCAGCAGTCTACCGGGACAATTCACAGATACGCAGTATTTT. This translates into CASSLPGQFTDTQYF. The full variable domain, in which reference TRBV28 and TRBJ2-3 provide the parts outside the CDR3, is DVKVTQSSRYLVKRTGEKVFLECVQDMDHENMFWYRQDPGLGLRLIYFSYDVKMKEKGDIPEGYSVSREKKERFSLILESASTNQTSMYLCASSLPGQFTDTQYFGPGTRLTVL.